This T cell receptor (beta chain) was recorded in a study of OX40 agonist ivuxolimab in advanced cancers. General study points: On average, a greater number of expanded clones characterised CD8+ T cells relative to CD4+. Certain nonresponders likewise exhibited a low normalized T-cell clonal expansion.

Looked up from germline, CDR1 is MNHEY and CDR2 is SVGAGI. The J segment lost 5 bases and the V segment lost 2 bases, leaving 1 base of the junction unmatched. This CDR3 is 15 amino acids long. On this clone itself: Its antigen is unidentified.

Repertoires were generated with immunoSEQ multiplex PCR, while TCRdb's copy carries only in-frame clones and drops some. Of about 77,000 clones in the sample, about 86% are singletons; the top ten hold approximately 0.8%. The chain couples TRBV6-5 to TRBJ2-1; TRBD1 agrees at 12 bases. The sequence was collected from an adult with an advanced solid tumor such as melanoma, head and neck, liver or kidney cancer. The sequences come from CD4+ or CD8+ T cells sorted from blood, collected in a trial of the OX40 agonist ivuxolimab. In DNA, the CDR3 is TGTGCCAGCAGTTACGGGACAGGGGGCCACAATGAGCAGTTCTTC. Residues: CASSYGTGGHNEQFF.